Presented here are 9 T cell receptor beta chains from one specimen sequenced in a study of Ad26.COV2.S vaccination and SARS-CoV-2 variants. Regarding treatment: some 20 received Ad26.COV2.S at low or high dose, single or two shots; roughly five received placebo; per-sample allocation not given. The study sampled participants on day 63 after the first vaccine or placebo injection. Profiling relied on immunoSEQ multiplex PCR, and the TCRdb table lists in-frame clones only, not all of them. Among about 350,000 clones listed, about 87% were seen once. The sample in question was peripheral blood, obtained in a trial of Ad26.COV2.S vaccine versus placebo. These TCRs come from a person aged 18-65 years who received the Ad26.COV2.S COVID-19 vaccine or a placebo.

V gene TRBV6-5 combines with J gene TRBJ2-1, with 10 nucleotides matching TRBD2. From germline, CDR1 is MNHEY and CDR2 SVGAGI. This CDR3 is built from 15 residues. The V and J ends lost 6 bases and 8 bases, in that order; junction bases with no gene match: 10. The CDR3 DNA reads TGTGCCAGCAGCGCCCTGAGCGGGGGGGGGCATGAGCAGTTCTTC. This codes for CASSALSGGGHEQFF.

The rearrangement joins TRBV30 to TRBJ2-3; 8 positions match TRBD2. Germline CDR1 is GTSNPN and CDR2 is SVGIG (reference sequence). V shed 0 bases, J shed 1 base, and the junction held 6 bases outside the gene matches. This CDR3 comprises 16 residues. CDR3: CAWSVQGRGGTDTQYF. The CDR3 coding sequence is TGTGCCTGGAGTGTACAAGGGCGGGGGGGCACAGATACGCAGTATTTT.

V gene TRBV7-8 combines with J gene TRBJ2-3; no reliable D call. Deletions cut 1 base from V and 4 bases from J, with 3 bases between. Germline CDR1 and CDR2: SGHVS and FQNEAQ. The CDR3 length is 12 residues. The CDR3 DNA is TGTGCCAGCAGCTTAGTACCAGATACGCAGTATTTT. Residues: CASSLVPDTQYF.

The V and J genes are TRBV2 and TRBJ2-2, with unresolved D. V lost 6 bases and J lost 7, with 18 bases in between. The CDR3 is 15 amino acids. Germline V CDR1 and CDR2: SNHLY, FYNNEI. DNA for the CDR3: TGTGCCAGCAGCGCCCGGACCCACCCCGGCGGGGAGCTGTTTTTT. It specifies CASSARTHPGGELFF.

The chain has TRBV7-2 and TRBJ2-3; 10 nucleotides match TRBD2. J gave up 4 bases and V 4 bases, and 8 bases lay outside the gene matches. The CDR3 length is 16 residues. CDR1 and CDR2 (germline): SGHTA, FQGNSA. CDR3 coding DNA: TGTGCCAGCAGCTCACGACTAGCGGGTAGTCCAGATACGCAGTATTTT. This gives the protein CASSSRLAGSPDTQYF.

The chain has TRBV5-1 and TRBJ1-2, with 7 bases fitting TRBD1. Germline trimming cut 3 bases from V and 4 bases from J; bases unmatched to any gene: 9. CDR1 is SGHRS and CDR2 is YFSETQ in the germline V gene. The CDR3 is 15 amino acids. CDR3 sequence (DNA): TGCGCCAGCAGCTCACTAGTCGACAGGGTCTATGGCTACACCTTC. Protein sequence: CASSSLVDRVYGYTF.

The chain uses TRBV6-2 or TRBV6-3 and TRBJ2-1; the D is unclear. CDR3 length: 15 amino acids. Trimming removed 0 bases at V and 2 bases at J, with 8 bases between. From germline, CDR1 is MNHEY and CDR2 SVGEGT. CDR3: CASSYSAGPYNEQFF. CDR3 bases: TGTGCCAGCAGTTACTCTGCCGGGCCCTACAATGAGCAGTTCTTC.

This clone was seen only once. This rearrangement joins TRBV19 to TRBJ1-5; D unclear. The CDR3 consists of 13 residues. V was pared by 2 bases and J by 6 bases, with 8 bases between. In germline, CDR1 is LNHDA, CDR2 SQIVND (reference sequence). The CDR3 DNA reads TGTGCCAGTAGTATATCCCGCGGTCAGCCCCAGCATTTT. Protein: CASSISRGQPQHF. The full variable domain, rest sourced from reference TRBV19 and TRBJ1-5, is DGGITQSPKYLFRKEGQNVTLSCEQNLNHDAMYWYRQDPGQGLRLIYYSQIVNDFQKGDIAEGYSVSREKKESFPLTVTSAQKNPTAFYLCASSISRGQPQHFGDGTRLSIL.

This chain joins TRBV28 and TRBJ2-1; 9 nucleotides line up with TRBD1. The CDR3 is 16 residues long. V lost 4 bases, J lost 5 bases, and 9 bases stayed unmatched. CDR1 and CDR2 from the germline V gene are MDHEN and SYDVKM. In DNA, the CDR3 is TGTGCCAGCAGTTCGAACTCGGGGACAGGGAACAATGAGCAGTTCTTC. It is translated as CASSSNSGTGNNEQFF.